This TCR beta chain was recovered during a study of somatic mutations in cytotoxic T cells in rheumatoid arthritis (dated by TCRdb to about 2017). Regarding the complete study: Some T-cell populations stained with V beta antibodies were sorted by flow on a FACSAria II or Sony SH800 to nearly 100% purity, with sorted V beta1+ cells additionally subjected to TCRB sequencing. TCRB deep sequencing was performed for approximately 60 rheumatoid arthritis patients and around 22 healthy controls. Patients and controls did not essentially differ in median age, which was nearly identical between the groups. In newly diagnosed rheumatoid arthritis without treatment, the study examined if expanded CD8+ T-cell clones harbor somatic mutations, relying on TCRB deep sequencing to characterize clonality.

The CDR3 has 15 amino acids, counting the end cysteine and phenylalanine. Only the CDR3 portion is preserved as DNA: 45 bases, with reading frame beginning at the first base. CDR1 and CDR2 are drawn from the germline V gene: MNHEY, SVGAGI. Trimming takes 6 bases from V and 0 bases from J, and the germline ends sit 12 bases apart. Paper-wide results and their limitations: Several identical CD8+ TCRB sequences were found in both blood and synovial fluid, and in 8 of 65 patients the largest CD8+ clone exceeded 20% of CD8+ cells. An increase of CD8+ clonality with age was seen in patients (Spearman r ~ 0.51) but not in healthy controls. The finding that TRBV07 was slightly underrepresented in patients was left unadjusted for multiple comparisons. CD8+ T-cell clonality did not differ significantly between rheumatoid arthritis patients and age-matched healthy controls. The antigen targets of the expanded CD8+ clones were unknown, and absence from virus-specific databases did not rule out viral specificity.

The approximately 20 healthy controls were blood donors whose buffy coats were used; they had a median age of around 59 years (range roughly 21-80), and more than 45% were female. Positive magnetic bead selection on an AutoMACS was used to isolate CD4+ and CD8+ cells, with flow cytometry used to check purity. Ficoll-Paque PLUS density gradient separation was used to isolate peripheral blood mononuclear cells. Nucleospin Tissue or Tissue XS kits were used to extract DNA from CD4-enriched, CD8-enriched or PBMC samples, and a Qubit 2.0 fluorometer was used for quantification. This clone has more than one count but fewer than ten. Its antigen is unknown. The record has no base qualities; no much larger clone is one base away. Genomic DNA underwent TCRB CDR3 sequencing using the immunoSEQ assay. The original pipeline was this. Nothing other than productive TCRB rearrangements was included in the analyses. Clonality was expressed as a Shannon entropy-based productive clonality index, with each clone defined by a unique TCRB CDR3 sequence. To calculate repertoire overlap between two samples, the template counts of each clone were considered relative to each sample's total templates. V-gene usage measured by flow cytometry correlated with TCRB sequencing V-gene usage, with a Spearman r of less than 0.65. Drawn from immuneACCESS, this table holds only the in-frame rearrangements with V and J called that TCRdb kept. Clones are partly lost; checked studies trace under half to an unresolved V gene and leave the rest unexplained. V, J and clone size are those of that table, while D and trimming were read from the DNA. The sample records about 27,000 clones, over 65% of which are singletons. 7.5% to 10% of the sample goes to the ten largest clones.

The origin of this receptor is a woman between 18 and 29 years old in good health. Recombination linked TRBV6-5 to TRBJ1-5; tentative D gene TRBD1, with 5 bases matching. The sequencing input was CD8+ T cells sorted from blood. The CDR3 loop reads CASSRGPFSNQPQHF. The DNA sequence reads TGTGCCAGCAGCCGGGGACCGTTTAGCAATCAGCCCCAGCATTTT.